One sample yielded the 3 T cell receptor beta chains listed below, sequenced in a study of beta chain features in type 1 diabetes listed by TCRdb under 2018. The library came from the immunoSEQ multiplex PCR assay. All of the isolated RNA was reverse transcribed with the High Capacity cDNA Reverse Transcription Kit, so expressed TCRB transcripts were sequenced. Entries here come from immuneACCESS through TCRdb and include only in-frame sequences with V and J called. Some clones fail to appear in such tables; in the studies checked, an unresolved V gene covers under half of the shortfall, and the cause of the remainder is unknown. Recorded for this sample are 200,000 to 300,000 clones; approximately 10% of them occurred a single time. Over 0.015% of the sample comes from the top ten. General study outcomes and caveats: A moderate but significant shortening of TCRB CDR3 length was observed in type 1 diabetes patients in all four CD4+ subsets.

The antigens these receptors bind are not known. The sample taken for sequencing was naive CD4+ T cells from blood. The cell subset or site label, read with the paper, signifies: true naive CD4+ T cells. The receptors derive from a man under 40 with type 1 diabetes.

This clone was seen a handful of times. The genes are TRBV7-2 and TRBJ1-2, with 7 bases fitting TRBD1. The CDR3 is 14 amino acids. With 4 bases clipped from V and 6 bases from J, the junction kept 8 bases outside the gene matches. Germline-derived CDR1 and CDR2 are SGHTA and FQGNSA. In DNA, the CDR3 is TGTGCCAGCAGCTCCGATGGACAGGCGAATGGCTACACCTTC. Amino acids: CASSSDGQANGYTF.

The DNA of the CDR3 is TGTGCCAGCAGCTTGCAGGGGTCCCACGAGCAGTACTTC. It encodes CASSLQGSHEQYF. The chain employs TRBV7-2 and TRBJ2-7; tentatively, D is TRBD1 (6 bases). The V end lost 3 bases, the J end lost 5 bases, and 11 bases lay between the germline ends. CDR3 length: 13 amino acids. CDR1 is SGHTA, CDR2 FQGNSA, per germline.

This clone was counted only a few times. The rearrangement joins TRBV9 to TRBJ2-1; 13 positions agree with TRBD2. The CDR3 is 16 residues long. The ends lost 3 bases at V and 6 bases at J; junction bases unmatched: 6. Germline V gene lookup returns CDR1 SGDLS and CDR2 YYNGEE. The CDR3 nucleotides read TGTGCCAGCAGCGAAAGACTAGCGGGGGGATCCAATGAGCAGTTCTTC. It translates to CASSERLAGGSNEQFF.